This T cell receptor beta chain was profiled in a study of blood T cell repertoires in COVID-19. For the study at large: T cells, B-cell-depleted T cells, or PBMCs provided the cDNA or gDNA that served as material.

In the authors' workflow: The assay estimated nucleated cells by amplifying reference gene primers. Here immunoSEQ multiplex PCR was the method, and the copy in TCRdb shows in-frame clones only, minus some. V and J calls plus clone size are reproduced from that table; the DNA served to infer D and trimming. The data hold fewer than 100,000 clones, with 65% to 90% observed a single time. The junction had 10 bases not matched to a gene; V was cut back by 3 bases and J by 6 bases. CDR1 and CDR2 from the germline V gene are SGHRS and YFSETQ. This CDR3 region has 16 residues. V is TRBV5-1 and J is TRBJ2-2, with TRBD1 identical over 8 bases. This clonotype was obtained from a man aged 60 to 69 with acute or convalescent COVID-19. Sequenced: peripheral blood. In nucleotides, the CDR3 is TGCGCCAGCAGCTGGGAGAGGACAGGGTATGCCGGGGAGCTGTTTTTT. Translating gives CASSWERTGYAGELFF. The entire variable domain, with the rest obtained from reference TRBV5-1 and TRBJ2-2, is as follows: KAGVTQTPRYLIKTRGQQVTLSCSPISGHRSVSWYQQTPGQGLQFLFEYFSETQRNKGNFPGRFSGRQFSNSRSEMNVSTLELGDSALYLCASSWERTGYAGELFFGEGSRLTVL.